Listed below are T cell receptor beta chains from one sample, sequenced in a study of T cell repertoires in cytomegalovirus infection. No antigen is known for these receptors. TCRdb re-called the reads through MiXCR, storing one row per CDR3 protein. The sample holds about 920,000 distinct CDR3 sequences, roughly 31% seen once. The sample consisted of cultured CD8+ T cells from PBMCs, taken from culture after CMV antigen stimulation. The source of these receptors is a human donor in good health (CMV status not recorded). Some clones in this sample may be carry-over from other donors' samples. The CDR3 runs from the conserved cysteine through the conserved F or W. D genes are given only for firm matches. Expanded clones get a size class; other rows say once, few or many, or leave the size out.

V gene	J gene	clone size	D gene	CDR3 DNA	CDR3 protein
TRBV19	TRBJ2-1	NA	NA	TGTGCCAGTAGTATCGGACCAGGACCCTACAATGAGCAGTTCTTC	CASSIGPGPYNEQFF
TRBV6-1	TRBJ1-1	few	NA	TGTGCCAGCAGTGAACCCCCAGGACCGGTGAACACTGAAGCTTTCTTT	CASSEPPGPVNTEAFF
TRBV27	TRBJ2-5	NA	NA	TGTGCCAGCAGTTTATTCAGGGGAATTGCGGAGACCCAGTACTTC	CASSLFRGIAETQYF
TRBV5-1	TRBJ1-2	NA	TRBD1	TGCGCCAGCAGCTGGACAGGGGGCGCGAATGGCTACACCTTC	CASSWTGGANGYTF
TRBV2	TRBJ2-3	NA	TRBD2	TGTGCCAGCAGCGATAGCGGGGAGGCAGATACGCAGTATTTT	CASSDSGEADTQYF
TRBV12-3/TRBV12-4	TRBJ2-1	few	NA	TGTGCCAGCAGTCAGTCTCCGGGACAAAATGAGCAGTTCTTC	CASSQSPGQNEQFF
TRBV5-5	TRBJ2-7	few	NA	TGTGCCAGCAGCAGTCCGCGAGGGGTCCTCTCCTACGAGCAGTACTTC	CASSSPRGVLSYEQYF
TRBV12-3/TRBV12-4	TRBJ2-2	NA	NA	TGTGCCAGCAATGGAGAGACCGGGGAGCTGTTTTTT	CASNGETGELFF
TRBV6-5	TRBJ2-3	many	NA	TGTGCCAGCAGTTACTCGAACACAGATACGCAGTATTTT	CASSYSNTDTQYF
TRBV12-3/TRBV12-4	TRBJ1-3	few	NA	TGTGCCAGCAGGCTAGGGGGGACTGGAAACACCATATATTTT	CASRLGGTGNTIYF
TRBV7-6	TRBJ2-1	few	NA	TGTGCCAGCAGCCCATCTCTGATTCTCGTTGAGCAGTTCTTC	CASSPSLILVEQFF
TRBV20-1	TRBJ1-2	NA	TRBD1	TGCAGTGCTAGGGCCGACAGGGAAGAAGGGGCGAAAAACTATGGCTACACCTTC	CSARADREEGAKNYGYTF
TRBV20-1	TRBJ2-6	NA	NA	TGCAGTGCTAGAGACCGCAGAAGAAACTCTGGGGCCAACGTCCTGACTTTC	CSARDRRRNSGANVLTF
TRBV19	TRBJ2-5	few	TRBD2	TGTGCCAGTAACGCACGGGGGGGCCGAGGAGAGACCCAGTACTTC	CASNARGGRGETQYF
TRBV5-8	TRBJ1-2	NA	NA	TGTGCCAGCAGTCCCTTGGCCGGTATCTATGGCTACACCTTC	CASSPLAGIYGYTF
TRBV5-3	TRBJ2-1	NA	NA	TGTGCCAGCAGCTTGGGGGAGGGACAGCCCTACAATGAGCAGTTCTTC	CASSLGEGQPYNEQFF
TRBV15	TRBJ2-5	NA	NA	TGTGCCACCAGCTTGAGGGGCGTGCAAGAGACCCAGTACTTC	CATSLRGVQETQYF
TRBV6-6	TRBJ1-1	few	NA	TGTGCCAGCAGTTACTCGCCCTTGTCCAACACTGAAGCTTTCTTT	CASSYSPLSNTEAFF
TRBV6-5	TRBJ2-7	few	NA	TGTGCCAGCAGTTACTCGGTGACAGGCTACGAGCAGTACTTC	CASSYSVTGYEQYF
TRBV6-5	TRBJ1-2	few	NA	TGTGCCAGCAGTTACGTGGCCGAGGCGCGGGGCTACACCTTC	CASSYVAEARGYTF
TRBV7-2	TRBJ1-2	NA	NA	TGTGCCAGCAGCGCCCGGACGGACTACACGGGCTACACCTTC	CASSARTDYTGYTF
TRBV7-9	TRBJ1-5	NA	NA	TGTGCCAGCAGCCGGGGGTCCGGAGGGTATAGCAATCAGCCCCAGCATTTT	CASSRGSGGYSNQPQHF
TRBV7-9	TRBJ2-1	NA	TRBD2	TGTGCCAGCAGCGGGGTAGCGGGCCGGAATGAGCAGTTCTTC	CASSGVAGRNEQFF
TRBV7-2	TRBJ2-3	few	TRBD2	TGTGCCAGCAGCTTAGAATGGGCGGGGGGCACAGATACGCAGTATTTT	CASSLEWAGGTDTQYF